A single sample is the source of the 12 T cell receptor beta chains below, sequenced in a study of neurological immune-mediated disorders. From the 5' RACE reads, TCRdb called clonotypes with MiXCR, one entry per CDR3 protein. The profile covers tens of thousands of distinct CDR3 sequences, with around 5.2% appearing a single time and 3% to 4% taken by the ten largest. Sequencing was performed on PBMCs. The receptors originated from a woman between 45 and 60 years old with multiple sclerosis.

This clonotype was picked up a small number of times. Possible read error: a much larger clone is one base away. The chain combines TRBV14 with TRBJ2-2; no definite D call. This CDR3 contains 14 residues. Germline V gene data show CDR1 as SGHDN and CDR2 as FVKESK. Trimming removed 4 bases from V and 0 bases from J, with 6 bases in between. In nucleotides, the CDR3 is TGTGCCAGCAGCCTTTACACGAACACCGGGGAGCTGTTTTTT. This sequence encodes CASSLYTNTGELFF.

This clonotype was counted once. A much larger clone lies one base from this, so it may be a read error. The CDR3, as DNA: TGCGCCAGCAGCTCTCCCGGGAGACCGAACACTGAAGCTATCTTT. Protein sequence: CASSSPGRPNTEAIF. The chain is built from TRBV5-1 and TRBJ1-1, with D hard to call. The CDR3 spans 15 residues. CDR1 is SGHRS, CDR2 YFSETQ, per germline.

This clonotype has a count of ten or more. At one end, the junction sequence differs from germline, possibly due to a read error. The CDR3 region is CASSLARNSPLNF. The CDR3 nucleotides read TGTGCCAGCAGCTTAGCGCGCAATTCACCCCTCAACTTT. The J gene is TRBJ1-6, the V gene TRBV7-8, with D unresolved. The germline V gene has CDR1 SGHVS and CDR2 FQNEAQ. This CDR3 contains 13 residues.

As concerns this clonotype: Being one base from a much bigger clone, this may be a read error. V usage is TRBV20-1 and J usage is TRBJ1-5; D perhaps matches TRBD1 (6 bases). The V gene's germline CDR1 is DFQATT and CDR2 SNEGSKA (reference sequence). The germline V and J ends were trimmed by 3 bases and 4 bases, with 13 bases remaining between them. CDR3 length: 14 amino acids. CDR3 coding DNA: TGCAGTGCTAGGAACAGGGTCGGGAATCAGCCCCAGCATTTT. This translates into CSARNRVGNQPQHF.

The sample holds many counts of this clonotype. CDR3 bases: TGTGCCACCCGCCGGGACAGAACCACAGATACGCAGTATTTT. Its translation: CATRRDRTTDTQYF. V is TRBV27 and J is TRBJ2-3; TRBD1 matches at 7 bases. The CDR3 loop spans 14 amino acids. After removal of 10 bases from V and 2 bases from J, the junction contained 9 bases not matched to a gene. Germline values: CDR1 MNHEY, CDR2 SMNVEV (reference sequence).

There are a few counts of this clonotype. The genes are TRBV4-3 and TRBJ1-2, with 9 bases lining up with TRBD1. This CDR3 is 17 amino acids long. Germline V gene sequence: CDR1 LGHNA, CDR2 YSLEER. Trimming removed 4 bases from V and 4 bases from J; junction bases left unmatched: 13. CDR3 protein: CASSLYQLQGAPYGYTF. CDR3 nucleotides: TGCGCCAGCAGCCTATACCAACTACAGGGGGCTCCCTATGGCTACACCTTC.

This clonotype came up many times. The chain couples TRBV5-4 to TRBJ2-6, with D perhaps matching TRBD2 (6 bases). The CDR3 covers 17 residues. The V end lost 0 bases, the J end lost 0 bases, and 10 bases lay between the germline ends. The germline V gene encodes CDR1 SGHNT and CDR2 YYREEE (reference sequence). CDR3 region: CASSLGGGSSGANVLTF. CDR3 in DNA: TGTGCCAGCAGCTTGGGTGGGGGGAGCTCTGGGGCCAACGTCCTGACTTTC.

This clonotype was found many times. This chain uses TRBV7-2 with TRBJ2-5; D gene uncertain. There are 12 residues in the CDR3. From germline, CDR1 is SGHTA and CDR2 FQGNSA. Trimming took 5 bases from V and 5 from J, leaving 9 bases between them. CDR3 DNA: TGTGCCAGCAGCCTAACGCGGGAGACCCAGTACTTC. Its protein product is CASSLTRETQYF.

This clonotype showed up many times. V and J are TRBV2 and TRBJ2-5, with D possibly matching TRBD2 (6 bases). V dropped 7 bases and J dropped 5 bases, with 17 bases sitting between them. CDR3 length equals 14 residues. The germline V gene encodes CDR1 SNHLY and CDR2 FYNNEI. In nucleotides, the CDR3 is TGTGCCAGCACCCGTTGGGGGGTCCGGGAGACCCAGTACTTC. It specifies CASTRWGVRETQYF.

For this clonotype: A much larger clone sits a single nucleotide away, making a read error possible. The chain employs TRBV15 and TRBJ2-5; the D is unclear. The CDR3 spans 12 residues. V was clipped by 4 bases and J by 4 bases, with 7 bases between them. CDR1 LNHNV and CDR2 YYDKDF come from the germline V gene (reference sequence). CDR3 bases: TGTGCCACCAGCATAGCTCTAGAGACCCAGTACTTC. Residues: CATSIALETQYF.

This clonotype came up many times. The chain uses TRBV5-6 and TRBJ2-5; D is unclear. Deletions cut 0 bases from V and 7 bases from J, with 13 bases between. The CDR3 runs to 14 residues. Germline V gene data show CDR1 as SGHDT and CDR2 as YYEEEE. The CDR3 bases are TGTGCCAGCAGCTTGGCATCCTCTGAGAGGACCCAGTACTTC. It is translated as CASSLASSERTQYF. Together with reference TRBV5-6 and TRBJ2-5, the CDR3 gives the full variable domain: DAGVTQSPTHLIKTRGQQVTLRCSPKSGHDTVSWYQQALGQGPQFIFQYYEEEERQRGNFPDRFSGHQFPNYSSELNVNALLLGDSALYLCASSLASSERTQYFGPGTRLLVL.

This clonotype was seen at least ten times. This chain connects TRBV7-2 to TRBJ1-1; D may be TRBD1 (5 bases). Between the trimmed V and J ends, which lost 1 base and 3 bases, there was a span of 15 bases. Germline-derived CDR1 and CDR2 are SGHTA and FQGNSA. This CDR3 spans 16 amino acids. For the CDR3, the DNA is TGTGCCAGCAGCTTAGGGGCAGCGGGGCGGGACACTGAAGCTTTCTTT. Encoded protein: CASSLGAAGRDTEAFF.